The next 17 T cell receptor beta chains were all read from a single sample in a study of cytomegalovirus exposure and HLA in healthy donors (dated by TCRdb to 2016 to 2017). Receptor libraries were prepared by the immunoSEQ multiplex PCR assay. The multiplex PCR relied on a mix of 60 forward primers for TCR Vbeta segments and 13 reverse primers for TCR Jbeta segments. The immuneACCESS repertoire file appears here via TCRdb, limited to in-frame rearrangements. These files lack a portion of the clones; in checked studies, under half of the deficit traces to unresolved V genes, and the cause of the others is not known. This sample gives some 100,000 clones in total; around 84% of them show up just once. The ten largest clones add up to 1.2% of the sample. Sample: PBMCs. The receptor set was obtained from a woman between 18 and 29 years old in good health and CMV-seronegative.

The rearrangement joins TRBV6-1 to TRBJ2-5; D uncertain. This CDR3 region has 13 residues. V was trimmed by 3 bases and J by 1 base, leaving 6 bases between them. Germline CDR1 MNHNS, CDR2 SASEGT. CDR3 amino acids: CASSESSQETQYF. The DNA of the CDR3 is TGTGCCAGCAGTGAGTCCAGCCAAGAGACCCAGTACTTC.

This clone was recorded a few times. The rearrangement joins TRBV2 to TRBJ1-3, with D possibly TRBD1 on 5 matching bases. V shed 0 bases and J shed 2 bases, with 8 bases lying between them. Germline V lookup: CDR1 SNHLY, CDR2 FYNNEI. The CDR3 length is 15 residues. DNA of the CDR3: TGTGCCAGCAGTGAAGCTGGGGGGACTGGAAACACCATATATTTT. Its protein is CASSEAGGTGNTIYF.

The CDR3 spells CASSDGREQETQYF. The DNA of the CDR3 is TGTGCCAGCAGTGATGGCAGGGAACAAGAGACCCAGTACTTC. The chain recombines TRBV2 with TRBJ2-5; D may be TRBD1 (5 bases). Germline CDR1 is SNHLY and CDR2 is FYNNEI. The V gene lost 3 bases and the J gene lost 2 bases, with 10 bases spanning the gap. The CDR3 extends over 14 amino acids.

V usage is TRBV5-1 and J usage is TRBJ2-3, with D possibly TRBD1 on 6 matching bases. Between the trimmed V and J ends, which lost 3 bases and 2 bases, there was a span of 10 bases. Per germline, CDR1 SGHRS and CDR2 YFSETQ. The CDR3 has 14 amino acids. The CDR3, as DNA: TGCGCCAGCAGCTCCGGGACAATCACAGATACGCAGTATTTT. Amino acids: CASSSGTITDTQYF. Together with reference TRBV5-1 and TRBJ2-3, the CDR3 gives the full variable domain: KAGVTQTPRYLIKTRGQQVTLSCSPISGHRSVSWYQQTPGQGLQFLFEYFSETQRNKGNFPGRFSGRQFSNSRSEMNVSTLELGDSALYLCASSSGTITDTQYFGPGTRLTVL.

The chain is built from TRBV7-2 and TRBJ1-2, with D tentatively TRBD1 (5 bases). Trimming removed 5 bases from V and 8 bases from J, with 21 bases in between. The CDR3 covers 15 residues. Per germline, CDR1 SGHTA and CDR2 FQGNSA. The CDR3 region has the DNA TGTGCCAGCAGCCATAGACAGAGGCTTAATAAAGGCTACACCTTC. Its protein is CASSHRQRLNKGYTF.

Written as DNA, the CDR3 is TGCAGCGTTGGACTAGCGGGAGGGCCGGAGTACGAGCAGTACTTC. This codes for CSVGLAGGPEYEQYF. This chain connects TRBV29-1 to TRBJ2-7, with 14 bases matching TRBD2. This CDR3 is 15 amino acids long. V dropped 4 bases and J dropped 4; count of bases not matched to a gene: 6. Germline CDR1 and CDR2: SQVTM and ANQGSEA.

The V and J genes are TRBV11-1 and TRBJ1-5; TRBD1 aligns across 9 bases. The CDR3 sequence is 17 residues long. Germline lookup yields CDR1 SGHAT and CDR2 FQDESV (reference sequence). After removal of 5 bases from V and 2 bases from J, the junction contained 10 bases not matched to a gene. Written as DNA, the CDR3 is TGTGCCAGCAGCCATAGGACAGGGGCGACTCGCAATCAGCCCCAGCATTTT. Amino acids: CASSHRTGATRNQPQHF. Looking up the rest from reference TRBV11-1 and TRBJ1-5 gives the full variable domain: EAEVAQSPRYKITEKSQAVAFWCDPISGHATLYWYRQILGQGPELLVQFQDESVVDDSQLPKDRFSAERLKGVDSTLKIQPAELGDSAMYLCASSHRTGATRNQPQHFGDGTRLSIL.

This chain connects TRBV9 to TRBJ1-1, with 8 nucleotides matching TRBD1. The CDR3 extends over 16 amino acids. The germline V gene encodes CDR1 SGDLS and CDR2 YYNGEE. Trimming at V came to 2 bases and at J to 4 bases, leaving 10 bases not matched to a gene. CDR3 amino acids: CASSVSTGDEGTEAFF. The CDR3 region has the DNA TGTGCCAGCAGCGTGTCGACAGGGGATGAGGGCACTGAAGCTTTCTTT.

CDR3 in amino acids: CASSVVEFLRWEQFF. In nucleotides, the CDR3 is TGCGCCAGCAGCGTGGTGGAGTTCCTGCGATGGGAGCAGTTCTTC. The chain couples TRBV5-1 to TRBJ2-1; D gene ambiguous. Trimming took off 4 bases at V and 10 bases at J, with 21 bases between the two ends. The length of the CDR3 is 15 residues. Germline CDR1 is SGHRS and CDR2 is YFSETQ.

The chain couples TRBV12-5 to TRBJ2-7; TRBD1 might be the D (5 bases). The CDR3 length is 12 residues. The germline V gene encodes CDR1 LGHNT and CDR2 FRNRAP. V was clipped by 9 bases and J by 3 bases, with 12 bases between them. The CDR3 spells CASPTELYEQYF. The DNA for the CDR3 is TGTGCTAGCCCGACAGAACTCTACGAGCAGTACTTC. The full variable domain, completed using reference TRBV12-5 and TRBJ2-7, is DARVTQTPRHKVTEMGQEVTMRCQPILGHNTVFWYRQTMMQGLELLAYFRNRAPLDDSGMPKDRFSAEMPDATLATLKIQPSEPRDSAVYFCASPTELYEQYFGPGTRLTVT.

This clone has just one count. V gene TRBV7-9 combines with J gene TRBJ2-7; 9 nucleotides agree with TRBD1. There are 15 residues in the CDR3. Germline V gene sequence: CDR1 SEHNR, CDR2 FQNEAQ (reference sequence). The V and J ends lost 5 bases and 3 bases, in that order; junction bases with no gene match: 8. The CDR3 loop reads CASSLPGQGVYEQYF. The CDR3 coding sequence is TGTGCCAGCAGCCTACCGGGACAGGGTGTCTACGAGCAGTACTTC. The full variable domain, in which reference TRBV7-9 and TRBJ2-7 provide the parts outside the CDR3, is DTGVSQNPRHKITKRGQNVTFRCDPISEHNRLYWYRQTLGQGPEFLTYFQNEAQLEKSRLLSDRFSAERPKGSFSTLEIQRTEQGDSAMYLCASSLPGQGVYEQYFGPGTRLTVT.

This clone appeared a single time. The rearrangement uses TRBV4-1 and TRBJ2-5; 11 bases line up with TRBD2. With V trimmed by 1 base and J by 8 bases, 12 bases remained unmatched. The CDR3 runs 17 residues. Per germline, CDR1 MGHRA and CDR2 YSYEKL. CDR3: CASSQVALAGVSGTQYF. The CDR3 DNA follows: TGCGCCAGCAGCCAAGTCGCACTAGCGGGGGTATCAGGAACCCAGTACTTC.

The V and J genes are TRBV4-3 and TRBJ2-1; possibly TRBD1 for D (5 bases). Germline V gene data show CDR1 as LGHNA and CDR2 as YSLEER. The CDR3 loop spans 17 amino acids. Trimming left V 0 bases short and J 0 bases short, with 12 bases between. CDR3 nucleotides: TGCGCCAGCAGCCAAGATGTTAGGACAAGCTCCTACAATGAGCAGTTCTTC. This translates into CASSQDVRTSSYNEQFF.

CDR3 sequence (DNA): TGCGCCAGCAGCTTGACGGCGAACACCGGGGAGCTGTTTTTT. Its translation: CASSLTANTGELFF. The chain uses TRBV5-1 and TRBJ2-2, with D unresolved. The V gene's germline CDR1 is SGHRS and CDR2 YFSETQ. V gave up 1 base and J gave up 0 bases, with 4 bases separating them. The CDR3 has 14 residues.

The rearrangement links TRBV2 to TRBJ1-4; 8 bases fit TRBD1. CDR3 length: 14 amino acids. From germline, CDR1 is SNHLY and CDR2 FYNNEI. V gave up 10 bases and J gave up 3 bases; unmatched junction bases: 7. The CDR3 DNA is TGTGCCAACAGGGGGGACAGGCCTAATGAAAAACTGTTTTTT. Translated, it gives CANRGDRPNEKLFF.

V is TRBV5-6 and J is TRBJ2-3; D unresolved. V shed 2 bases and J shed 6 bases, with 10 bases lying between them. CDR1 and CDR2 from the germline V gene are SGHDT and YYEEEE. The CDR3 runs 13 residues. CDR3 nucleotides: TGTGCCAGCAGCTTAGTAACCGCGGATACGCAGTATTTT. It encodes CASSLVTADTQYF. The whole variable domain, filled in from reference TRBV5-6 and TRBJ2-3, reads DAGVTQSPTHLIKTRGQQVTLRCSPKSGHDTVSWYQQALGQGPQFIFQYYEEEERQRGNFPDRFSGHQFPNYSSELNVNALLLGDSALYLCASSLVTADTQYFGPGTRLTVL.

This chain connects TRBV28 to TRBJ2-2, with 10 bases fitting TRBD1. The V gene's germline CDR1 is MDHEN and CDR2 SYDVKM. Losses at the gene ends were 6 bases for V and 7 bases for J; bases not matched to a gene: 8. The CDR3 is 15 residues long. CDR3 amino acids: CASSQTWTGGGELFF. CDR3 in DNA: TGTGCCAGCAGCCAAACTTGGACAGGGGGCGGGGAGCTGTTTTTT. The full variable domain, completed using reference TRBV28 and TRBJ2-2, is DVKVTQSSRYLVKRTGEKVFLECVQDMDHENMFWYRQDPGLGLRLIYFSYDVKMKEKGDIPEGYSVSREKKERFSLILESASTNQTSMYLCASSQTWTGGGELFFGEGSRLTVL.